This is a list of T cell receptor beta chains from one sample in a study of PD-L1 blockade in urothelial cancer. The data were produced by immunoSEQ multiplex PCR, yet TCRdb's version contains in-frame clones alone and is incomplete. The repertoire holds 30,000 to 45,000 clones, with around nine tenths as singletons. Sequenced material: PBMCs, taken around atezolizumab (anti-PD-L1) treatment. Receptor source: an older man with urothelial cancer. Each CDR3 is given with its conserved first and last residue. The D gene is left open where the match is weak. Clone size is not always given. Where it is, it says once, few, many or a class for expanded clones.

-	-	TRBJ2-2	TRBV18	TGTGCCAGCTCATTTGCCCCGGGGACCGGGGAGCTGTTTTTT	CASSFAPGTGELFF
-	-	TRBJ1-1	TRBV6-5	TGTGCCAGCAGTACCCGACAGCCAATGAACACTGAAGCTTTCTTT	CASSTRQPMNTEAFF
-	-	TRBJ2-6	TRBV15	TGTGCCACCAAAGAGCGTGCACTCCCGAGCTCTGGGGCCAACGTCCTGACTTTC	CATKERALPSSGANVLTF
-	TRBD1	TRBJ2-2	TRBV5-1	TGCGCCAGCAGCTTAGGGAGGGGACAGGGCCCCGGGGAGCTGTTTTTT	CASSLGRGQGPGELFF
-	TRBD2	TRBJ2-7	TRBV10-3	TGTGCCGTTGGGACTAGCTCCTACGAGCAGTACTTC	CAVGTSSYEQYF
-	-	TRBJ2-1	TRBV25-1	TGTGCCAGCAGTGGCCGAGGAAGCTCCTACAATGAGCAGTTCTTC	CASSGRGSSYNEQFF
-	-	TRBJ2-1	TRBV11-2	TGTGCCAGCACCCCATGGGGCAGGGGCGGCTACAATGAGCAGTTCTTC	CASTPWGRGGYNEQFF
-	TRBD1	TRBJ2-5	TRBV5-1	TGCGCCAGCAGCTTGGCCCGGACAGGGGGACAAGAGACCCAGTACTTC	CASSLARTGGQETQYF
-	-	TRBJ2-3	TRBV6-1	TGTGCCAGCGAAGGAGAACGGAACACAGATACGCAGTATTTT	CASEGERNTDTQYF
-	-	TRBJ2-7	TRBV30	TGTGCCTGGAGTGTGAAGAGCGCTCGGGAGCAGTACTTC	CAWSVKSAREQYF
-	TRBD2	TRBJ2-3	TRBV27	TGTGCCAGCAGTTCGCCTAGCGGGGCCACAGATACGCAGTATTTT	CASSSPSGATDTQYF
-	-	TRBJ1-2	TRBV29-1	TGCAGCGTTGAAGTGGCAGGCTATGGCTACACCTTC	CSVEVAGYGYTF
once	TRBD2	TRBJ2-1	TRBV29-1	TGCAGCGCCCGACGGGGGGGGGCCTCCAATGAGCAGTTCTTC	CSARRGGASNEQFF
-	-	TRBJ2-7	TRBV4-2	TGTGCCAGCAGCCCCACGGGGCGGGGACGTTCCTACGAGCAGTACTTC	CASSPTGRGRSYEQYF
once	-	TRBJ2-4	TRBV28	TGTGCCAGCAGTTTATCGGAGGTAGCCAAAAACATTCAGTACTTC	CASSLSEVAKNIQYF
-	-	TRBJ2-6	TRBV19	TGTGCCAGTTCCACTATCGGTGGGGCCAACGTCCTGACTTTC	CASSTIGGANVLTF
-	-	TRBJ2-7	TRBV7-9	TGTGCCAGCAGCTTGGACATCCCCCCTTCCTACGAGCAGTACTTC	CASSLDIPPSYEQYF
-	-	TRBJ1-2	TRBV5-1	TGCGCCAGCAGCCGAAACAGGGATTCTAACTATGGCTACACCTTC	CASSRNRDSNYGYTF
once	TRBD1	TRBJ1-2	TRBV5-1	TGCGCCAGCAGCTTGAACAGGGGGCCTGGCTACACCTTC	CASSLNRGPGYTF
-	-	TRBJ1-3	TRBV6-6	TGTGCCAGCAGTTCCACTCCCTCTGGAAACACCATATATTTT	CASSSTPSGNTIYF
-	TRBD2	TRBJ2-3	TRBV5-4	TGTGCCAGCAGCTTTAGCGGGGCCCGCACAGATACGCAGTATTTT	CASSFSGARTDTQYF
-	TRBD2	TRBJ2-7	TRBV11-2	TGTGCCAGCAGCTTAAGTGCTAGCGGCTACGAGCAGTACTTC	CASSLSASGYEQYF
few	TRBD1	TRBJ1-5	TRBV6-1	TGTGCCAGCAGCCCCGGACAGGGCAATCAGCCCCAGCATTTT	CASSPGQGNQPQHF
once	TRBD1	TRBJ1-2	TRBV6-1	TGTGCCAGCAGTTCCGGGACAGGGTCTGGCTACACCTTC	CASSSGTGSGYTF
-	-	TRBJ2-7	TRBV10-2	TGCGCCAGCAGTGAGTCTGTGGGGGGGCTTATCCCCTACGAGCAGTACTTC	CASSESVGGLIPYEQYF
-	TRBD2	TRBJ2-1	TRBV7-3	TGTGCCAGCAGCCTCATACCGGGACTAGCGTACAATGAGCAGTTCTTC	CASSLIPGLAYNEQFF
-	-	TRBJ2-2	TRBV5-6	TGTGCCAGCAGCTTACAGGGTCTCCTGAACACCGGGGAGCTGTTTTTT	CASSLQGLLNTGELFF
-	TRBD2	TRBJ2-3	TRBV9	TGTGCCAGCACTAGGTCTAGCGGAAGCACAGATACGCAGTATTTT	CASTRSSGSTDTQYF
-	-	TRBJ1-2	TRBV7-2	TGTGCCAGCAGCTTAAATGGAGTTGGGTATGGCTACACCTTC	CASSLNGVGYGYTF
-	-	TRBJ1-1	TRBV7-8	TGTGCCAGCTCGTCCGTGGGACCCGGGACAACTGAAGCTTTCTTT	CASSSVGPGTTEAFF
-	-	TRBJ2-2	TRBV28	TGTGCCAGCAGAGTAAGCAGGGCGAACACCGGGGAGCTGTTTTTT	CASRVSRANTGELFF
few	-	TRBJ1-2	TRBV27	TGTGCCAGCCGTGGGCGAGGGAGGGACTATGGCTACACCTTC	CASRGRGRDYGYTF
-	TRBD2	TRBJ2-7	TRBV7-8	TGTGCCAGCAGCCCGACACCGGGACTAGCGGGAAACGAGCAGTACTTC	CASSPTPGLAGNEQYF
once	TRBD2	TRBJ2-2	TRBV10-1	TGCGCCAGCAGTTCCGAAGGACTAGCGGGAAACACCGGGGAGCTGTTTTTT	CASSSEGLAGNTGELFF
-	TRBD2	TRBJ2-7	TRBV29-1	TGCAGCGTCCTAATGGCGGGAGGGCCTTTCTACGAGCAGTACTTC	CSVLMAGGPFYEQYF
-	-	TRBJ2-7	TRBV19	TGTGCCAGTAGTATGAGGGGACTTGTTGGTTCCGAGCAGTACTTC	CASSMRGLVGSEQYF
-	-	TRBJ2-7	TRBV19	TGTGCCAGTAGTACCTTAGCCCCTACCTACGAGCAGTACTTC	CASSTLAPTYEQYF
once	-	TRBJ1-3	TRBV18	TGTGCCAGCTCACGAGAGGTAAACTCTGGAAACACCATATATTTT	CASSREVNSGNTIYF
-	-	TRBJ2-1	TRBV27	TGTGCCAGCAGTCCTCAACAGGGTCATGAGCAGTTCTTC	CASSPQQGHEQFF
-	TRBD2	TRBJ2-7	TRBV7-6	TGTGCCAGCAGCTTAGCGCCTCAGGGCGGGAGGGCCCCCTACGAGCAGTACTTC	CASSLAPQGGRAPYEQYF
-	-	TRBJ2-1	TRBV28	TGTGCCAGCAGTTTAGGGCAGGGCGCCGAGAATGAGCAGTTCTTC	CASSLGQGAENEQFF
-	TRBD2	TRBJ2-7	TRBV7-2	TGTGCCAGCAGCTTGGCGGGAGACGCCTACGAGCAGTACTTC	CASSLAGDAYEQYF
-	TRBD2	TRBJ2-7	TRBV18	TGTGCCAGCTCACCAGTAGCGGGGACTAAAAACGAGCAGTACTTC	CASSPVAGTKNEQYF
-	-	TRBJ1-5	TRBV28	TGTGCCAGCATGCAGGGTGGGAACAATCAGCCCCAGCATTTT	CASMQGGNNQPQHF
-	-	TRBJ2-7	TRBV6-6	TGTGCCAGCCGGGACAACACCTACGAGCAGTACTTC	CASRDNTYEQYF
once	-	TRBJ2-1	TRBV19	TGTGCCAGTAGTATTGGAGGGGACAGCCATGAGCAGTTCTTC	CASSIGGDSHEQFF
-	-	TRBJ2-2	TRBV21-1	TGTGCCAGCAGCAAATTTTACGGGAAGGACACCGGGGAGCTGTTTTTT	CASSKFYGKDTGELFF
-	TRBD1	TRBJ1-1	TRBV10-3	TGTGCCATCAGTGAGTCTACAGGGGGAGGCACTGAAGCTTTCTTT	CAISESTGGGTEAFF
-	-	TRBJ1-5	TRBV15	TGTGCCACCAGCAGAACACAGGGTAATCAGCCCCAGCATTTT	CATSRTQGNQPQHF
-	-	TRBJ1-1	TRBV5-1	TGCGCCAGCAGCTCCTTACTGACAGGCATGAACACTGAAGCTTTCTTT	CASSSLLTGMNTEAFF
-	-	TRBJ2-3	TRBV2	TGTGCCAGCAGAGCGGGCGATAGCACAGATACGCAGTATTTT	CASRAGDSTDTQYF
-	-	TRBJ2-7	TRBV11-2	TGTGCCAGCACCTTTTCCGCCACCGGGACACGCGACGAGCAGTACTTC	CASTFSATGTRDEQYF
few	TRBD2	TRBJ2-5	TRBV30	TGTGCCTGGAGTGAGGGAGGGTCCCCCCCGTACTTC	CAWSEGGSPPYF
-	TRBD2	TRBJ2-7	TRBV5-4	TGTGCCAGCAGCGCCGGGACTACCTCCTACGAGCAGTACTTC	CASSAGTTSYEQYF
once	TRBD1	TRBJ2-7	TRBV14	TGTGCCAGCAGCCAAAAGGGACAGGGAGAGCGTGGGCAGTACTTC	CASSQKGQGERGQYF
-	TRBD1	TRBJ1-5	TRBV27	TGTGCCAGCAGTGCGGCGACAGGGTGGGGACAGCCCCAGCATTTT	CASSAATGWGQPQHF
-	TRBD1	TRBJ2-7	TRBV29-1	TGCAGCGTTGAAGGGGGGACAGGTCGCCTCTACGAGCAGTACTTC	CSVEGGTGRLYEQYF
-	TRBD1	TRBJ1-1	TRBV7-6	TGTGCCAGCAGCGCCGCACAGGGGGCGGTTGAAGCTTTCTTT	CASSAAQGAVEAFF
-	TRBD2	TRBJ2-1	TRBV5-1	TGCGCCAGCAGCTTGGCCGACGCGGGAGTGGGTGAGCAGTTCTTC	CASSLADAGVGEQFF
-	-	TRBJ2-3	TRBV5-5	TGTGCCAGCAGCTTGTTTTCGGCTAGCCCAGATACGCAGTATTTT	CASSLFSASPDTQYF